This record looks at one T cell receptor (beta chain) sequence and its context. Sequencing used immunoSEQ multiplex PCR; TCRdb keeps in-frame clones, though not all of them. The sample contains some 64,000 clones, roughly 90% of which appear only once. V was pared by 0 bases and J by 2 bases, with 0 bases of the junction left unmatched. The germline V gene encodes CDR1 MNHNS and CDR2 SASEGT. The CDR3 extends over 14 amino acids. This specimen belongs to a study of T cell changes during pregnancy in multiple sclerosis. The sequence was obtained from a female donor with multiple sclerosis, enrolled in a pregnancy study. The sample consisted of peripheral blood, taken in the first trimester of pregnancy. The gene calls are TRBV6-1 and TRBJ1-2; 7 nucleotides line up with TRBD1. The CDR3 loop reads CASSEAQGNYGYTF. The CDR3 coding sequence is TGTGCCAGCAGTGAAGCACAGGGGAACTATGGCTACACCTTC.